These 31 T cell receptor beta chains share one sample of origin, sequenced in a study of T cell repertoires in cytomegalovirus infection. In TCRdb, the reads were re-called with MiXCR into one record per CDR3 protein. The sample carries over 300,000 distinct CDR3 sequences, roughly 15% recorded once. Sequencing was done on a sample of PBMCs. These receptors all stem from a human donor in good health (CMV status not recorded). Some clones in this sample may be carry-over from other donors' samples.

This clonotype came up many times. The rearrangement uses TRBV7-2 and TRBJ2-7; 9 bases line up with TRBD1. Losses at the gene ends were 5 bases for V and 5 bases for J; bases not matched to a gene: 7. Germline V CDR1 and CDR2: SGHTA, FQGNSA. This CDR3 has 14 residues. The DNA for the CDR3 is TGTGCCAGCAGCCCAGGACAGGGGTTCAACGAGCAGTACTTC. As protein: CASSPGQGFNEQYF.

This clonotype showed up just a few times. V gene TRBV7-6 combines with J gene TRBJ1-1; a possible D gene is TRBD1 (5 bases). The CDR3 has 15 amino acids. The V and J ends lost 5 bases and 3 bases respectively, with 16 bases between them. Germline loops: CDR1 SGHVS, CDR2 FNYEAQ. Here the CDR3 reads CASSPGPRRDTEAFF. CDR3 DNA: TGTGCCAGCAGCCCAGGGCCGCGGAGGGACACTGAAGCTTTCTTT.

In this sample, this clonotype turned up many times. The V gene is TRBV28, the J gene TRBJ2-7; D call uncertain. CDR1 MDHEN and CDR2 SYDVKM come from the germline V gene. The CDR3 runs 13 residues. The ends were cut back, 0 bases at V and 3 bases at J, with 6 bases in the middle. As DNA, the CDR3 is TGTGCCAGCAGTTTATGGGCAGACTACGAGCAGTACTTC. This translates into CASSLWADYEQYF.

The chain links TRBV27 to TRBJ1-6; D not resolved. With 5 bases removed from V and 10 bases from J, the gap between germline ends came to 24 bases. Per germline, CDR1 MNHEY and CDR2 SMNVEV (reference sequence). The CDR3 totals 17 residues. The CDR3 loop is CASSASYGVEPGSPLHF. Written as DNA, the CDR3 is TGTGCCAGCAGTGCCTCGTATGGGGTCGAACCGGGGTCACCCCTCCACTTT.

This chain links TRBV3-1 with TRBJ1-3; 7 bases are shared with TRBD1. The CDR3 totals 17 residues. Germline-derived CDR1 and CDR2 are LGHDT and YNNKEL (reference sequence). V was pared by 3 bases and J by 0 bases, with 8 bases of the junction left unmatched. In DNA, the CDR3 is TGTGCCAGCAGCCACCGAGGAGGGGGCCTCTCTGGAAACACCATATATTTT. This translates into CASSHRGGGLSGNTIYF.

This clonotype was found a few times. Written as DNA, the CDR3 is TGTGCCAGCAGTTCTCCTCTAACTCAGGTTGGGCAGTACTTC. Translated: CASSSPLTQVGQYF. The chain uses TRBV28 and TRBJ2-7, with D unresolved. The V gene lost 4 bases and the J gene lost 9 bases, with 19 bases spanning the gap. CDR3 length: 14 residues. Germline V gene sequence: CDR1 MDHEN, CDR2 SYDVKM.

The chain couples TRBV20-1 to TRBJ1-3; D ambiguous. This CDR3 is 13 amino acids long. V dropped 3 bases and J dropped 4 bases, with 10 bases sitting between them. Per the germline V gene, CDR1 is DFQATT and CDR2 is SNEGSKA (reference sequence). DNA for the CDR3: TGCAGTGCTAGCCCCAATTCGGGAAACACCATATATTTT. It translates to CSASPNSGNTIYF.

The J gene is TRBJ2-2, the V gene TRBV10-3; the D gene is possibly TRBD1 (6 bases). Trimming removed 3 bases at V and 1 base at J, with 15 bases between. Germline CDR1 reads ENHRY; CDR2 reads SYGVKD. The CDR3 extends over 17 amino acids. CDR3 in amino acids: CAISEIFQGRNTGELFF. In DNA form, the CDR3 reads TGTGCCATCAGTGAAATTTTTCAGGGGAGGAACACCGGGGAGCTGTTTTTT.

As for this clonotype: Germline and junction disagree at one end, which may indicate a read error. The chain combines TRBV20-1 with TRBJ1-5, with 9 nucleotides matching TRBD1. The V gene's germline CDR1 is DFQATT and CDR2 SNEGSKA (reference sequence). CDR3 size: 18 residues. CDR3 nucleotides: TGCAATGCTAGAGCAGTCCCGGGACAGGGTAGTAGCAATCAGCCCCAGCATTTT. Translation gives CNARAVPGQGSSNQPQHF.

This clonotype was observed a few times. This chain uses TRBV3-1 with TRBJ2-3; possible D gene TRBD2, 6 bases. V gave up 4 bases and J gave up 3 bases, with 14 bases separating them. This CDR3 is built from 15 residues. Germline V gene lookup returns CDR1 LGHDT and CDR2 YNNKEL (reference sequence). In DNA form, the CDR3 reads TGTGCCAGCAGCCCTCGCGGGACTCTTACAGATACGCAGTATTTT. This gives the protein CASSPRGTLTDTQYF.

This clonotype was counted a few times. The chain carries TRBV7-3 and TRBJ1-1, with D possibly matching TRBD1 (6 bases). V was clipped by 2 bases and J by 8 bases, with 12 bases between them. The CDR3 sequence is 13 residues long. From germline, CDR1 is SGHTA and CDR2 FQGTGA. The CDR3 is CASSLWGGQEAFF. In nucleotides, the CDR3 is TGTGCCAGCAGCTTATGGGGGGGCCAGGAAGCTTTCTTT.

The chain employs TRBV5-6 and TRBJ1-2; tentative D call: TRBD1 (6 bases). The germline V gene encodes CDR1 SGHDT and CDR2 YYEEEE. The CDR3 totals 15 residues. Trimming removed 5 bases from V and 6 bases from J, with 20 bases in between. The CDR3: CASRQGIGLGDGYTF. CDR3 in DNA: TGTGCCAGCAGGCAGGGGATCGGCCTGGGGGATGGCTACACCTTC.

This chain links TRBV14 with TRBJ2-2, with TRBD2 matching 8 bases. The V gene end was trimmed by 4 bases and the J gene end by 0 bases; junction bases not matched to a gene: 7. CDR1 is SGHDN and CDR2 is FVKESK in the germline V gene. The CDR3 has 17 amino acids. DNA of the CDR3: TGTGCCAGCAGCCCGGAGCGGGGGAGACCGAACACCGGGGAGCTGTTTTTT. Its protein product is CASSPERGRPNTGELFF. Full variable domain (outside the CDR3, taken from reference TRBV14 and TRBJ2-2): EAGVTQFPSHSVIEKGQTVTLRCDPISGHDNLYWYRRVMGKEIKFLLHFVKESKQDESGMPNNRFLAERTGGTYSTLKVQPAELEDSGVYFCASSPERGRPNTGELFFGEGSRLTVL.

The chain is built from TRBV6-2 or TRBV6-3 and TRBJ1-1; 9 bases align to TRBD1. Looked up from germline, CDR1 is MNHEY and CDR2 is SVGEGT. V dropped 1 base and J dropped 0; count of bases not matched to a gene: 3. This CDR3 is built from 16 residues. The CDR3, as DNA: TGTGCCAGCAGTTACTGGGGACAGGGCATGAACACTGAAGCTTTCTTT. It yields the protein CASSYWGQGMNTEAFF.

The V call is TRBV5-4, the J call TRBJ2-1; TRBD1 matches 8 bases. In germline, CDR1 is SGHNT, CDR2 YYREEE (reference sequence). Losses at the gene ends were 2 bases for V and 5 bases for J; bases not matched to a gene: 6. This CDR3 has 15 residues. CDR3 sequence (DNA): TGTGCCAGCAGCTTAGGGGGACAGGTCAACAATGAGCAGTTCTTC. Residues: CASSLGGQVNNEQFF.

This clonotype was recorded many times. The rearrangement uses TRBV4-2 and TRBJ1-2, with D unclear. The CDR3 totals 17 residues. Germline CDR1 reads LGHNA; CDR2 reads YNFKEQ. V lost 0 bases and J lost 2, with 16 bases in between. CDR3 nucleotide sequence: TGTGCCAGCAGCCAAGATCGGGCAGGACGAGGGAACTATGGCTACACCTTC. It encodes CASSQDRAGRGNYGYTF.

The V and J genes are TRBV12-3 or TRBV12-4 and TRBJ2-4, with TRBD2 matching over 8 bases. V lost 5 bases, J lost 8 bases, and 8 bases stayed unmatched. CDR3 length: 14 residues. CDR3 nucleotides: TGTGCCAGCAGTACGAGCGGGGGCATATACATTCAGTACTTC. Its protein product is CASSTSGGIYIQYF.

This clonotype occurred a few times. The chain's CDR3 is CSAPRLRGANTGELFF. The CDR3 coding sequence is TGCAGTGCTCCGCGGTTGCGGGGGGCGAACACCGGGGAGCTGTTTTTT. The chain couples TRBV20-1 to TRBJ2-2, with 8 positions matching TRBD2. Germline values: CDR1 DFQATT, CDR2 SNEGSKA (reference sequence). The junction had 8 bases not matched to a gene; V was cut back by 5 bases and J by 0 bases. The CDR3 is made up of 16 amino acids.

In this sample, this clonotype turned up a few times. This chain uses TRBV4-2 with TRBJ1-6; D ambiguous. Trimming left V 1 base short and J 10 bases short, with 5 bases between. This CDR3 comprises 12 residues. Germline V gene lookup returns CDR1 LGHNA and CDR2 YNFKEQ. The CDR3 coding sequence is TGTGCCAGCAGCCAAGCTAACTCACCCCTCCACTTT. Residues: CASSQANSPLHF.

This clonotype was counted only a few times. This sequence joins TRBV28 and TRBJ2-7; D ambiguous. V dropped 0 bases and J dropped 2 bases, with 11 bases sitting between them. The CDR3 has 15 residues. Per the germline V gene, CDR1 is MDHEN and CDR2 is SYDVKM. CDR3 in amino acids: CASSLWAVQTYEQYF. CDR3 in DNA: TGTGCCAGCAGTTTATGGGCGGTTCAGACCTACGAGCAGTACTTC.

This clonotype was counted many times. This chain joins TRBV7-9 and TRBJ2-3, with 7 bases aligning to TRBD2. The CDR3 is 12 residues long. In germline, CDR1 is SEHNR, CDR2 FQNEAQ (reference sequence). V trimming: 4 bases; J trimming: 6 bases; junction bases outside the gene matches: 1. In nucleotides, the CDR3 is TGTGCCAGCAGCTCACTAGCGGATACGCAGTATTTT. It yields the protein CASSSLADTQYF.

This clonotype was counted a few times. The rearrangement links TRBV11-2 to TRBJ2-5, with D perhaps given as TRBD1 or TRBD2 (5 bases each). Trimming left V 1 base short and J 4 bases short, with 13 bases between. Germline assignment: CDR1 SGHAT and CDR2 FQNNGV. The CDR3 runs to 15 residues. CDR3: CASSLGHSGGETQYF. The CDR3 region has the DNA TGTGCCAGCAGCTTAGGACATTCTGGGGGAGAGACCCAGTACTTC.

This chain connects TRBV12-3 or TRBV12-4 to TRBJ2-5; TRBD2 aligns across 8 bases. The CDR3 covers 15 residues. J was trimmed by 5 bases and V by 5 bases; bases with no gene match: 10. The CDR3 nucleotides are TGTGCCAGCAGTCCGCCGGGACTAGGGGGTGAGACCCAGTACTTC. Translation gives CASSPPGLGGETQYF.

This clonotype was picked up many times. The DNA of the CDR3 is TGTGCCAGCAGTGATTTGACCGGCAATCAGCCCCAGCATTTT. Translation gives CASSDLTGNQPQHF. The rearrangement links TRBV6-1 to TRBJ1-5; no clear D. Trimming shortened V by 3 bases and J by 2 bases, and 8 bases separated the two germline ends. The germline V gene encodes CDR1 MNHNS and CDR2 SASEGT. The length of the CDR3 is 14 residues.

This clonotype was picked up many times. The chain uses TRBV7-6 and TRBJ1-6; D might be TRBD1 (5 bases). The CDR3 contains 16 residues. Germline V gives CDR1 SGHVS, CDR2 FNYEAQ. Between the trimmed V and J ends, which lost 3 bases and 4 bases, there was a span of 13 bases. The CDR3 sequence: CASSFGGRGYNSPLHF. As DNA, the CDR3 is TGTGCCAGCAGCTTCGGCGGGAGGGGATATAATTCACCCCTCCACTTT.

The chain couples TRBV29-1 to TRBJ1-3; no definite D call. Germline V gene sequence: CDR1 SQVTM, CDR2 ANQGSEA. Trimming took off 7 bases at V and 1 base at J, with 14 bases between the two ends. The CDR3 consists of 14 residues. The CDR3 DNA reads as TGCAGCGCCCTCGGGGTAGAATCTGGAAACACCATATATTTT. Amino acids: CSALGVESGNTIYF.

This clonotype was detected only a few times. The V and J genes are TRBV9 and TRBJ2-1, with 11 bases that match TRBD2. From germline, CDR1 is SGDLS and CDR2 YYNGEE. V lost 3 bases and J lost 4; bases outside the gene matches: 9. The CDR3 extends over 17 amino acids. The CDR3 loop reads CASSGELAGGQYNEQFF. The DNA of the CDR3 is TGTGCCAGCAGCGGGGAGCTAGCGGGGGGTCAATACAATGAGCAGTTCTTC.

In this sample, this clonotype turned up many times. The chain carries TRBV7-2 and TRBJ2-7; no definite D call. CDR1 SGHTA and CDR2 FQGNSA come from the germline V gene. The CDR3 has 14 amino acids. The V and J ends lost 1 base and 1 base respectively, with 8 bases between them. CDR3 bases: TGTGCCAGCAGCTTAGAGTCCCATTCCTACGAGCAGTACTTC. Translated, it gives CASSLESHSYEQYF.

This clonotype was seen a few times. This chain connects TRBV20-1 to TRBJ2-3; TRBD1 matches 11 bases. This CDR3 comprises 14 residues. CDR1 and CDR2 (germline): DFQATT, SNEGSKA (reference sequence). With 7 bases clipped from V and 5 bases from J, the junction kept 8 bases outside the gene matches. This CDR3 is CSVAGQGALDTQYF. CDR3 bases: TGCAGTGTCGCCGGACAGGGGGCTTTAGATACGCAGTATTTT.

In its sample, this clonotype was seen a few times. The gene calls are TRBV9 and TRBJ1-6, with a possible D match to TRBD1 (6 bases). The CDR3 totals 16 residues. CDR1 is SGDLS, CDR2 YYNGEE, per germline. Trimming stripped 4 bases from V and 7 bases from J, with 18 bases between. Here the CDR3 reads CASSSLGGRENSPLHF. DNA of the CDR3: TGTGCCAGCAGCTCATTGGGGGGGCGCGAGAATTCACCCCTCCACTTT.

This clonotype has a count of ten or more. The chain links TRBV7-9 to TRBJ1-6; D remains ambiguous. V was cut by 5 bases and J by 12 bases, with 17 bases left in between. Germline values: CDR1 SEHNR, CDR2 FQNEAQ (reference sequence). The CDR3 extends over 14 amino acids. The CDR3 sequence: CASSLTGDSGPLHF. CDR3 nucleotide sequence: TGTGCCAGCAGCCTAACCGGGGATTCGGGACCCCTCCACTTT.